The 24 T cell receptor beta chains reported below all come from one sample, sequenced in a study of T cells in tumors after PD-1 blockade. Sequencing used immunoSEQ multiplex PCR; TCRdb keeps in-frame clones, though not all of them. The sample carries tens of thousands of clones, more than 75% recorded once. This specimen consisted of PBMCs, obtained before anti-PD-1 treatment. Receptors were obtained from a human donor with basal cell carcinoma.

The J gene is TRBJ1-5, the V gene TRBV5-6; D is ambiguous. The CDR3 runs 16 residues. Germline V gene data show CDR1 as SGHDT and CDR2 as YYEEEE. The V gene lost 10 bases and the J gene lost 1 base, with 21 bases spanning the gap. The CDR3 loop reads CAGLSRRVASNQPQHF. The CDR3, as DNA: TGTGCCGGACTGTCCAGGAGGGTCGCAAGCAATCAGCCCCAGCATTTT.

The rearrangement joins TRBV29-1 to TRBJ2-1; no firm D call. Between the trimmed V and J ends, which lost 6 bases and 0 bases, there was a span of 12 bases. The CDR3 has 14 amino acids. The germline V gene encodes CDR1 SQVTM and CDR2 ANQGSEA. The CDR3 spells CSVRTEVSYNEQFF. The CDR3 region has the DNA TGCAGCGTCCGGACCGAGGTCTCCTACAATGAGCAGTTCTTC.

The V gene is TRBV4-1, the J gene TRBJ2-1; 9 bases align to TRBD2. CDR3 length: 16 amino acids. The V and J ends lost 1 base and 3 bases, in that order; junction bases with no gene match: 4. The V gene's germline CDR1 is MGHRA and CDR2 YSYEKL. For the CDR3, the DNA is TGCGCCAGCAGCCAAGGTAGCGGGGGCGACTACAATGAGCAGTTCTTC. This translates into CASSQGSGGDYNEQFF.

V and J are TRBV19 and TRBJ2-2, with a weak D call TRBD2 (6 bases). CDR3 length equals 14 residues. Germline CDR1 LNHDA, CDR2 SQIVND (reference sequence). V gave up 6 bases and J gave up 2 bases, with 10 bases separating them. CDR3 nucleotide sequence: TGTGCCAGTAGGGAGGGCCTCAACACCGGGGAGCTGTTTTTT. Encoded protein: CASREGLNTGELFF. Combining the CDR3 with reference TRBV19 and TRBJ2-2 gives the whole variable domain DGGITQSPKYLFRKEGQNVTLSCEQNLNHDAMYWYRQDPGQGLRLIYYSQIVNDFQKGDIAEGYSVSREKKESFPLTVTSAQKNPTAFYLCASREGLNTGELFFGEGSRLTVL.

The V gene is TRBV24-1, the J gene TRBJ1-2; no clear D gene. The germline gives CDR1 KGHDR, CDR2 SFDVKD. This CDR3 has 13 residues. Deletions cut 3 bases from V and 6 bases from J, with 10 bases between. Written as DNA, the CDR3 is TGTGCCACCAGTGATAGGCAACGAGATGGCTACACCTTC. Amino acids: CATSDRQRDGYTF.

The chain is built from TRBV7-3 and TRBJ2-2; D remains unclear. This CDR3 region has 14 residues. V was cut by 3 bases and J by 3 bases, with 8 bases left in between. Per the germline V gene, CDR1 is SGHTA and CDR2 is FQGTGA. The CDR3 loop is CASSFTRDTGELFF. The CDR3 DNA follows: TGTGCCAGCAGCTTTACCCGGGACACCGGGGAGCTGTTTTTT.

The chain links TRBV9 to TRBJ2-5; D perhaps matches TRBD1 (7 bases). V shed 0 bases and J shed 5 bases, with 14 bases lying between them. The CDR3 loop spans 15 amino acids. CDR1 is SGDLS and CDR2 is YYNGEE in the germline V gene. The CDR3 DNA reads as TGTGCCAGCAGCGTAGATAGCGGCAGGGGGGAGACCCAGTACTTC. Translation: CASSVDSGRGETQYF.

CDR3 bases: TGTGCCAGCAGCTTAGTGGCTCCGAGGAGCTCTGAAGCTTTCTTT. Translated, it gives CASSLVAPRSSEAFF. The chain employs TRBV7-9 and TRBJ1-1; D remains ambiguous. The germline CDR1 and CDR2 sequences are SEHNR and FQNEAQ (reference sequence). CDR3 size: 15 residues. V was trimmed by 1 base and J by 6 bases, leaving 15 bases between them.

This chain connects TRBV6-2 or TRBV6-3 to TRBJ1-1; TRBD1 agrees at 8 bases. J was trimmed by 4 bases and V by 7 bases; bases with no gene match: 5. CDR1 MNHEY and CDR2 SVGEGT come from the germline V gene. There are 13 residues in the CDR3. DNA of the CDR3: TGTGCCAGCATCCCACAGGGGGTCACTGAAGCTTTCTTT. Translated: CASIPQGVTEAFF.

This sequence joins TRBV2 and TRBJ2-1; D perhaps matches TRBD1 (5 bases). V gave up 6 bases and J gave up 6 bases, with 12 bases separating them. CDR1 is SNHLY and CDR2 is FYNNEI in the germline V gene. The CDR3 is 13 amino acids. The CDR3 is CASSLGQTNEQFF. Written as DNA, the CDR3 is TGTGCCAGCAGCCTTGGACAAACCAATGAGCAGTTCTTC.

The chain joins TRBV28 to TRBJ1-2; a weak D match, TRBD1 (5 bases). This CDR3 comprises 11 residues. V lost 8 bases and J lost 2, with 6 bases in between. Germline values: CDR1 MDHEN, CDR2 SYDVKM. The CDR3 loop reads CASWGNYGYTF. The DNA for the CDR3 is TGTGCCAGCTGGGGCAACTATGGCTACACCTTC.

The V call is TRBV5-5, the J call TRBJ1-4; the match to TRBD1 covers 10 bases. CDR3 length: 17 residues. CDR1 is SGHKS, CDR2 YYEKEE, per germline (reference sequence). Trimming at V came to 4 bases and at J to 2 bases, leaving 8 bases not matched to a gene. CDR3 bases: TGTGCCAGCAGCGTCAAGGGACAGGGGCTTACTAATGAAAAACTGTTTTTT. This gives the protein CASSVKGQGLTNEKLFF.

This chain links TRBV5-6 with TRBJ1-2; TRBD1 matches at 9 bases. Per the germline V gene, CDR1 is SGHDT and CDR2 is YYEEEE. The junction had 2 bases not matched to a gene; V was cut back by 0 bases and J by 8 bases. CDR3 length: 13 residues. In DNA form, the CDR3 reads TGTGCCAGCAGCTTGGGGACAGGGGACGGCTACACCTTC. This encodes CASSLGTGDGYTF.

This clone was seen once. The rearrangement joins TRBV19 to TRBJ2-7; 9 positions match TRBD1. The trim removed 6 bases at V and 0 bases at J, leaving 3 bases unmatched. The CDR3 is 14 amino acids. Germline CDR1 and CDR2: LNHDA and SQIVND (reference sequence). The CDR3 loop is CASRGTGSSYEQYF. The CDR3 DNA follows: TGTGCCAGTAGGGGGACAGGGAGCTCCTACGAGCAGTACTTC. The full variable domain, rest sourced from reference TRBV19 and TRBJ2-7, is DGGITQSPKYLFRKEGQNVTLSCEQNLNHDAMYWYRQDPGQGLRLIYYSQIVNDFQKGDIAEGYSVSREKKESFPLTVTSAQKNPTAFYLCASRGTGSSYEQYFGPGTRLTVT.

This chain links TRBV15 with TRBJ1-2, with D uncertain. V was shortened by 0 bases and J by 0 bases, with 8 bases between the two germline ends. The CDR3 extends over 15 amino acids. Germline-derived CDR1 and CDR2 are LNHNV and YYDKDF (reference sequence). In DNA, the CDR3 is TGTGCCACCAGCAGAGATCGGGTCCCTAACTATGGCTACACCTTC. It is translated as CATSRDRVPNYGYTF.

This clone was counted a few times. This chain links TRBV27 with TRBJ2-3; TRBD1 is a possible D gene (5 bases). Trimming pared 5 bases from V and 2 bases from J, leaving 14 bases between. CDR1 and CDR2 from the germline V gene are MNHEY and SMNVEV (reference sequence). This CDR3 contains 15 residues. CDR3 amino acids: CASSPQGTITDTQYF. The DNA for the CDR3 is TGTGCCAGCAGTCCCCAGGGTACTATCACAGATACGCAGTATTTT.

The V call is TRBV28, the J call TRBJ2-7; D could derive from TRBD1 or TRBD2 (5 bases each). V shed 8 bases and J shed 3 bases, with 20 bases lying between them. The germline gives CDR1 MDHEN, CDR2 SYDVKM. The CDR3 extends over 15 amino acids. The CDR3 protein is CASQPAWDPSYEQYF. Here the CDR3 DNA reads TGTGCCAGCCAACCTGCTTGGGACCCGAGCTACGAGCAGTACTTC. Complete variable domain (other parts from reference TRBV28 and TRBJ2-7): DVKVTQSSRYLVKRTGEKVFLECVQDMDHENMFWYRQDPGLGLRLIYFSYDVKMKEKGDIPEGYSVSREKKERFSLILESASTNQTSMYLCASQPAWDPSYEQYFGPGTRLTVT.

The rearrangement joins TRBV5-4 to TRBJ2-7; 8 bases line up with TRBD2. The CDR3 has 19 residues. The germline gives CDR1 SGHNT, CDR2 YYREEE (reference sequence). V was clipped by 3 bases and J by 6 bases; unmatched bases: 23. In DNA, the CDR3 is TGTGCCAGCAGCTCCAGAGCAGGGACCTTAGCGGGAATCCCCGTCGAGCAGTACTTC. Its protein product is CASSSRAGTLAGIPVEQYF.

This clone was detected a few times. The chain combines TRBV7-9 with TRBJ2-1, with D possibly TRBD1 on 5 matching bases. Trimming pared 1 base from V and 2 bases from J, leaving 9 bases between. CDR3 length: 15 residues. Germline values: CDR1 SEHNR, CDR2 FQNEAQ (reference sequence). CDR3 DNA: TGTGCCAGCAGCTTAGGACAGTTCCCCTACAATGAGCAGTTCTTC. This encodes CASSLGQFPYNEQFF.

The chain joins TRBV6-5 to TRBJ1-6; D is possibly TRBD1 (6 bases). Germline V gene data show CDR1 as MNHEY and CDR2 as SVGAGI. V was clipped by 4 bases and J by 9 bases, with 13 bases between them. This CDR3 is 14 amino acids long. In DNA form, the CDR3 reads TGTGCCAGCAGTTCAGGGGAATGGGGTTCACCCCTCCACTTT. This translates into CASSSGEWGSPLHF.

The chain joins TRBV30 to TRBJ2-7; D may be TRBD1 (6 bases). V was shortened by 0 bases and J by 4 bases, with 7 bases between the two germline ends. The CDR3 sequence is 12 residues long. Germline V gene lookup returns CDR1 GTSNPN and CDR2 SVGIG (reference sequence). The CDR3 loop reads CAWSVQGYEQYF. The CDR3 region has the DNA TGTGCCTGGAGTGTACAGGGTTACGAGCAGTACTTC.

This clone was detected a few times. The chain joins TRBV4-1 to TRBJ2-6; D uncertain. The germline V and J ends were trimmed by 2 bases and 3 bases, with 11 bases remaining between them. CDR3 length: 16 residues. In germline, CDR1 is MGHRA, CDR2 YSYEKL. The CDR3, as DNA: TGCGCCAGCAGCCAACAAAAAGCTTTTGGGGCCAACGTCCTGACTTTC. This translates into CASSQQKAFGANVLTF.

The chain has TRBV28 and TRBJ1-5; D is uncertain. From germline, CDR1 is MDHEN and CDR2 SYDVKM. The CDR3 is 16 residues long. Deletions cut 6 bases from V and 1 base from J, with 16 bases between. The CDR3 is CASSPLSGFSNQPQHF. DNA for the CDR3: TGTGCCAGCAGCCCCCTCAGTGGTTTCAGCAATCAGCCCCAGCATTTT. Complete variable domain (other parts from reference TRBV28 and TRBJ1-5): DVKVTQSSRYLVKRTGEKVFLECVQDMDHENMFWYRQDPGLGLRLIYFSYDVKMKEKGDIPEGYSVSREKKERFSLILESASTNQTSMYLCASSPLSGFSNQPQHFGDGTRLSIL.

In its sample, this clone ranks as medium-sized. The chain recombines TRBV11-1 with TRBJ1-3; 8 bases agree with TRBD1. The length of the CDR3 is 13 residues. CDR1 and CDR2 (germline): SGHAT, FQDESV (reference sequence). J gave up 9 bases and V 2 bases, and 3 bases lay outside the gene matches. The CDR3 DNA sequence: TGTGCCAGCAGCTTACGGACAGGGAGCACCATATATTTT. It encodes CASSLRTGSTIYF.